Sequencing of this TCR beta chain was carried out in a study of T-cell reconstitution after alpha-beta-depleted transplantation in children. Germline assignment: CDR1 MNHNS and CDR2 SASEGT. There are 15 residues in the CDR3. V gave up 4 bases and J gave up 8 bases; unmatched junction bases: 10. The sample holds a few counts of this clonotype. During its preparation, the TCRbeta library received unique molecular identifiers. TCRdb analysed the PCR reads with MiXCR anew, one entry per CDR3 protein. The sample contains 500,000 to 600,000 distinct CDR3 sequences, approximately 16% of which appear only once.

The rearrangement joins TRBV6-1 to TRBJ1-4, with 7 bases that match TRBD1. Specimen: PBMCs from the stem cell graft donor, collected from the stem cell graft. The receptor was isolated from a human donor who donated a stem cell graft to a child with acute lymphoblastic leukemia. The CDR3 nucleotides are TGTGCCAGCAGTGGACAGGGCGAATCGGGAGAAAAACTGTTTTTT. As protein: CASSGQGESGEKLFF.